This TCR beta chain derives from a study of blood T cell repertoires in COVID-19. Overall study: Sample material is recorded as cDNA or gDNA derived from T cells, B-cell-depleted T cells, or PBMCs.

The assay was immunoSEQ multiplex PCR, and TCRdb's table has in-frame clones only and misses some. Here the sample spans 150,000 to 200,000 clones, roughly 84% being singletons. The ends lost 5 bases at V and 5 bases at J; junction bases unmatched: 4. CDR3 length: 14 amino acids. Germline CDR1 and CDR2: LGHDT and YNNKEL (reference sequence). The source of this sequence is a human donor with acute or convalescent COVID-19. The donor label of this sample is uncertain. The J gene is TRBJ2-2, the V gene TRBV3-1 (or the pseudogene TRBV3-2); TRBD2 aligns across 8 bases. Sequenced sample: peripheral blood. The CDR3 DNA reads TGTGCCAGCAGCTTTAGCGGGGCAACCGGGGAGCTGTTTTTT. This encodes CASSFSGATGELFF.